The text below deals with one T cell receptor (beta chain). This specimen comes from a study of technical replicates of blood from several donors. Assay: immunoSEQ multiplex PCR; the TCRdb copy retains only in-frame clones and omits some. The profile shows 45,000 to 65,000 clones, 90% to 95% of them singletons. The sequenced material came from PBMCs. This sequence originates from a human donor in good health. Some clones in this sample may be carry-over from other donors' samples.

CDR3 in amino acids: CAWSEGDYGTQYF. In DNA, the CDR3 is TGTGCCTGGAGTGAGGGGGACTATGGAACCCAGTACTTC. The chain is built from TRBV30 and TRBJ2-5, with a weak D call TRBD2 (7 bases). Germline CDR1 is GTSNPN and CDR2 is SVGIG (reference sequence). Trimming took 1 base from V and 8 from J, leaving 14 bases between them. This CDR3 contains 13 residues.